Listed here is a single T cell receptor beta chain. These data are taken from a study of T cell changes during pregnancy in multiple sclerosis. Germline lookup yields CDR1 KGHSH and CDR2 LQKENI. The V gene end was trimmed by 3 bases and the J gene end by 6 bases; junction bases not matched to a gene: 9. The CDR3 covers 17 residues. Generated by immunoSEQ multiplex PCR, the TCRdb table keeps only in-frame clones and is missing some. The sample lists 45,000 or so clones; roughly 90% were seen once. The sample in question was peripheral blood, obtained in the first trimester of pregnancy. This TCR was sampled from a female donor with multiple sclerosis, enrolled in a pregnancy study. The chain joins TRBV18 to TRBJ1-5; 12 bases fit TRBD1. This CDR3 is CASSPSGTGGGSQPQHF. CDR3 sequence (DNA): TGTGCCAGCTCACCCTCCGGGACAGGGGGCGGGAGTCAGCCCCAGCATTTT.